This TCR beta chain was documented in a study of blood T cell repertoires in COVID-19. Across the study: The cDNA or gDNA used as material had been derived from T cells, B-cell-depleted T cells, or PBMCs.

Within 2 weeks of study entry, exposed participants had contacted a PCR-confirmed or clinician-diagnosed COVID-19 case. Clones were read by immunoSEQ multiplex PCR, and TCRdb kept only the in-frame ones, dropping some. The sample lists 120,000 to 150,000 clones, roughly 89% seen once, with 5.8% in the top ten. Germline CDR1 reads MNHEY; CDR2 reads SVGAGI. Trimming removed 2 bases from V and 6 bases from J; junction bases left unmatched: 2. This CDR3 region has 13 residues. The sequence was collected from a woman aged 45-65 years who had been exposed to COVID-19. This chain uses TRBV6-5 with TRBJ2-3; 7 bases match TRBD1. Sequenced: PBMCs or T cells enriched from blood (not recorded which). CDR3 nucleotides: TGTGCCAGCAGTTACACGACAGGGGATACGCAGTATTTT. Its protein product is CASSYTTGDTQYF.